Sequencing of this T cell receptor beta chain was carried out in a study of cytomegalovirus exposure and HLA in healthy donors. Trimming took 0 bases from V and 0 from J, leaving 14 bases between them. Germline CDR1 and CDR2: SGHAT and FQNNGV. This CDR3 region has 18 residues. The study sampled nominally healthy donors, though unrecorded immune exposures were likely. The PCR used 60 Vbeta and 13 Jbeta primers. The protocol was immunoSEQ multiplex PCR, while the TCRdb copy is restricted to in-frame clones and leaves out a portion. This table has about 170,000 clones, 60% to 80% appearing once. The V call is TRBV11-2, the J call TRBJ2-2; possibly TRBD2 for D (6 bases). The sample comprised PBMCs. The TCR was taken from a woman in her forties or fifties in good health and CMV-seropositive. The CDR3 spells CASSLDELGGPNTGELFF. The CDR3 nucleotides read TGTGCCAGCAGCTTAGATGAGTTGGGGGGACCGAACACCGGGGAGCTGTTTTTT.